Listed here are 5 T cell receptor beta chains from one sample, sequenced in a study of CD8 T cells in ankylosing spondylitis. TCRdb analysed the 5' RACE reads with MiXCR anew, one entry per CDR3 protein. The sample has 350,000 to 400,000 distinct CDR3 sequences; 20% are singletons. The sequencing sample was made of blood, either unsorted or a sorted T cell fraction (not recorded which). The origin of the receptors is a male donor with ankylosing spondylitis or in good health (not recorded which).

The chain recombines TRBV29-1 with TRBJ2-7, with D possibly matching TRBD2 (6 bases). The CDR3 is made up of 11 amino acids. Germline V gives CDR1 SQVTM, CDR2 ANQGSEA. Deletions cut 4 bases from V and 5 bases from J, with 9 bases between. The DNA of the CDR3 is TGCAGCGTTGTCGGGGGAGACGAGCAGTACTTC. Translated: CSVVGGDEQYF.

V usage is TRBV11-2 and J usage is TRBJ2-1; 7 nucleotides line up with TRBD2. Per the germline V gene, CDR1 is SGHAT and CDR2 is FQNNGV. After removal of 5 bases from V and 9 bases from J, the junction contained 10 bases not matched to a gene. This CDR3 is 14 amino acids long. DNA for the CDR3: TGTGCCAGCAGCCCCTCCGGGAGGAACGGTGAGCAGTTCTTC. It codes for CASSPSGRNGEQFF.

The genes are TRBV6-5 and TRBJ2-7; TRBD2 aligns across 11 bases. V lost 3 bases, J lost 4 bases, and 8 bases stayed unmatched. This CDR3 is built from 16 residues. CDR1 is MNHEY, CDR2 SVGAGI, per germline. The CDR3 region has the DNA TGTGCCAGCAGTTATTTATCGTCTAGCGGGGGGTACGAGCAGTACTTC. Its translation is CASSYLSSSGGYEQYF.

The chain carries TRBV7-8 and TRBJ2-7; D unresolved. The CDR3 length is 14 residues. Germline values: CDR1 SGHVS, CDR2 FQNEAQ. V was shortened by 2 bases and J by 5 bases, with 13 bases between the two germline ends. The CDR3: CASSLRPVGHEQYF. CDR3 coding DNA: TGTGCCAGCAGCTTAAGGCCGGTCGGGCACGAGCAGTACTTC.

This clonotype was seen only once. The V and J genes are TRBV30 and TRBJ2-1, with a tentative D call TRBD1 (6 bases). V was shortened by 5 bases and J by 9 bases, with 29 bases between the two germline ends. This CDR3 spans 17 amino acids. The germline V gene encodes CDR1 GTSNPN and CDR2 SVGIG (reference sequence). CDR3 in DNA: TGTGCCTGGGCCTCCACTTACAGGGCCCTCTCTCCCCCTGAGCAGTTCTTC. Protein product: CAWASTYRALSPPEQFF.